This T cell receptor beta chain was identified in a study of T cell changes during pregnancy in multiple sclerosis. Produced via immunoSEQ multiplex PCR; TCRdb's table is partial and in-frame only. The profile shows some 60,000 clones, 90% to 95% of them singletons. This specimen was peripheral blood, taken after pregnancy. This receptor was identified in a female donor with multiple sclerosis, enrolled in a pregnancy study.

CDR3 sequence (DNA): TGTGCCAGCAGCGGAGGACAGGGTCGAGACACCGGGGAGCTGTTTTTT. It is translated as CASSGGQGRDTGELFF. J is TRBJ2-2 and V is TRBV5-5, with TRBD1 identical over 8 bases. V lost 4 bases to trimming and J lost 3 bases; unmatched junction nucleotides: 8. The germline V gene has CDR1 SGHKS and CDR2 YYEKEE (reference sequence). This CDR3 has 16 residues.